A single sample gave rise to the 5 T cell receptor beta chains below, sequenced in a study of cytomegalovirus exposure and HLA in healthy donors. Method: immunoSEQ multiplex PCR; TCRdb's copy keeps in-frame clones and lacks some. The table lists 50,000 to 65,000 clones, 95% to 97% of them singletons. Sequencing input: PBMCs. The receptors derive from a woman aged 18-30 years in good health and CMV-seronegative.

The chain couples TRBV5-1 to TRBJ1-4, with a weak D call TRBD1 (6 bases). Germline lookup yields CDR1 SGHRS and CDR2 YFSETQ. Trimming pared 5 bases from V and 3 bases from J, leaving 17 bases between. The length of the CDR3 is 16 residues. CDR3 region: CASRTGQGSPNEKLFF. CDR3 sequence (DNA): TGCGCCAGCAGAACGGGGCAGGGGTCGCCTAATGAAAAACTGTTTTTT.

The chain uses TRBV11-2 and TRBJ2-5, with TRBD2 matching 14 bases. This CDR3 region has 18 residues. V dropped 4 bases and J dropped 4; count of bases not matched to a gene: 11. Germline loops: CDR1 SGHAT, CDR2 FQNNGV. The CDR3 here is CASSSGLAGGRGGETQYF. DNA for the CDR3: TGTGCCAGCAGCTCAGGACTAGCGGGAGGAAGGGGAGGAGAGACCCAGTACTTC.

V gene TRBV29-1 combines with J gene TRBJ2-3; TRBD2 agrees at 13 bases. V lost 8 bases to trimming and J lost 2 bases; unmatched junction nucleotides: 16. The CDR3 has 18 amino acids. Germline V gene lookup returns CDR1 SQVTM and CDR2 ANQGSEA. DNA for the CDR3: TGCAGCCGCCCCACTAGCGGGAGGGCCCAGGGCCCCACAGATACGCAGTATTTT. Its translation is CSRPTSGRAQGPTDTQYF.

The J gene is TRBJ1-2, the V gene TRBV28, with a weak D call TRBD1 (6 bases). The CDR3 totals 11 residues. Germline V gives CDR1 MDHEN, CDR2 SYDVKM. V lost 8 bases to trimming and J lost 7 bases, with 11 bases between them. Here the CDR3 DNA reads TGTGCCAGCCAGGGGCGAGGTGGCTACACCTTC. Encoded protein: CASQGRGGYTF.

The chain joins TRBV28 to TRBJ1-1; tentatively, D is TRBD1 (6 bases). Trimming stripped 7 bases from V and 3 bases from J, with 21 bases between. The CDR3 totals 16 residues. Germline CDR1 MDHEN, CDR2 SYDVKM. CDR3 DNA: TGTGCCAGCACCCAAGGGGGGGGCGCGGGGGACACTGAAGCTTTCTTT. It codes for CASTQGGGAGDTEAFF.